Described below is a single T cell receptor (beta chain) sequence and its context. This sample is part of a study of OX40 agonist ivuxolimab in advanced cancers. Study information: Dose-escalation patients' cancers were hepatocellular carcinoma, melanoma, renal cell or head and neck cancer.

TCRdb's copy holds only in-frame clones and misses some; the assay was immunoSEQ multiplex PCR. The sample lists 8,000 to 10,000 clones; roughly nine tenths were seen once. V dropped 3 bases and J dropped 3; count of bases not matched to a gene: 14. Looked up from germline, CDR1 is MNHEY and CDR2 is SMNVEV (reference sequence). CDR3 length: 19 residues. The material was CD4+ or CD8+ T cells sorted from blood, obtained in a trial of the OX40 agonist ivuxolimab. V gene TRBV27 combines with J gene TRBJ1-5; 10 nucleotides align to TRBD1. This sequence originates from an adult with an advanced solid tumor such as melanoma, head and neck, liver or kidney cancer. CDR3 in amino acids: CASSFPTDRGMMNNQPQHF. The CDR3 region has the DNA TGTGCCAGCAGTTTCCCCACGGACAGGGGGATGATGAACAATCAGCCCCAGCATTTT.